What follows describes a single T cell receptor beta chain. Its antigen is still unknown. Base-call qualities are not available, and no considerably larger clone is one nucleotide away. A cohort of about 27 patients with locally advanced or metastatic urothelial carcinoma, treated at Memorial Sloan Kettering on a trial protocol, was included. Peripheral blood mononuclear cells were collected pretreatment and during treatment, with between 1 and 8 total time points obtained per patient. The Qiagen DNeasy Blood extraction kit was used to purify genomic DNA from total PBMCs and from tumor samples. PBMCs were collected pretreatment and during treatment, and were isolated and stored as previously described. This entry is derived from a study of PD-L1 blockade in urothelial cancer (dated by TCRdb to 2017 to 2019). Broadly, across the study: Therapy was started at some point between 2012 and 2014 for all patients, and atezolizumab 1,200 mg was administered intravenously every 3 weeks. Some 30 patients had pretreatment blood TCR-seq, some 25 had at least one posttreatment blood collection, and some 25 had tumor TCR-seq. The study was an exploratory multi-omic analysis of somatic, immune and clinical correlates of response to PD-L1 blockade with atezolizumab in urothelial cancer. Under ten patients achieved durable clinical benefit and some 20 did not. Durable clinical benefit was defined as a progression-free survival longer than 6 months, and TCR features were additionally tested against progression-free survival and overall survival. Pretreatment tumor samples, along with matched peripheral blood serially collected before and after atezolizumab treatment, were subjected to TCR sequencing. An ECOG performance status of 0 or 1 was recorded for the patients, and 0 to 3 prior chemotherapy regimens had been received by the patients. About nine tenths of the roughly 29 patients were males with bladder-origin urothelial cancer, and about 65% of the roughly 29 reported a prior smoking history. Blood samples were analyzed at 3 weeks after treatment start (second dose) and at 6 weeks after treatment start. In the same patients, whole exome sequencing and RNA sequencing of pretreatment tumors were performed in addition to TCR sequencing. Blood samples yielded a median of around 130,000 T cells and more than 80,000 unique TCRs, with median clonality around 0.083.

What the research found in general, with its limitations: Greater expansion of tumor-associated TCR clones in peripheral blood 3 weeks after the start of treatment was observed in patients with durable benefit (n of about 20, p = 0.022). Small sample size (n ≈ 29) and many exploratory analyses mean the results are intended to be hypothesis-generating. Improved progression-free and overall survival was found to be associated with pretreatment peripheral blood TCR clonality below the median.

Synthetic TCR analog templates were spiked into each PCR to estimate absolute template abundance from read counts. The immunoSEQ assay used bias-controlled V and J gene primers to amplify TCRbeta CDR3 regions from genomic DNA. Sequencing of rearranged TCRbeta segments was done at approximately 20X coverage. Per the authors' processing: Sequencing errors were corrected by clustering and CDR3s were annotated against IMGT to assign V, D and J genes. Downstream analyses used only productive TCRbeta rearrangements and left out out-of-frame or stop-codon sequences. Clonality was computed as one minus Shannon entropy normalized by the log of the number of unique productive sequences. Clones differing between time points or between blood and tumor were identified by Fisher's exact test with Benjamini-Hochberg correction at adjusted p below 0.01. As stored in TCRdb, this immuneACCESS dataset retains in-frame rearrangements with V and J assigned. A fraction of the clones does not appear; measured against another copy, unresolved V genes explain less than half of the discrepancy, and the remainder lacks a known reason. Clone size and the V and J calls come from that table; the DNA yielded D and trimming. This sample has under 120,000 clones in its table, and around 85% of those were observed once. The ten largest account for 2.4% of the sample.

V is shortened by 0 bases, J by 4 bases, and the region joining them spans 10 bases. The CDR3 contains 16 residues, cysteine and phenylalanine counted. The only DNA kept is the CDR3, 48 bases in frame from the first base. CDR1 and CDR2 (MNHEY, SMNVEV) derive from the germline V gene (reference sequence). The rearrangement joined TRBV27 to TRBJ2-6, with no confidently assigned D gene. The TCR was taken from a man in his fifties or sixties with urothelial cancer. This specimen was PBMCs, taken around atezolizumab (anti-PD-L1) treatment. The DNA reads TGTGCCAGCAGTTTATCCCACAGCTACGGGGCCAACGTCCTGACTTTC. It codes for CASSLSHSYGANVLTF.